These T cell receptor beta chains were read from a single sample in a study of read filtering for tumor transcriptome and immune sequencing. Using its own MiXCR run on the reads, TCRdb lists one record per CDR3 protein. The data hold 50,000 or so distinct CDR3 sequences, with around 19% observed a single time. The material sequenced was a population of CD138-negative cells sorted from bone marrow. These receptors originate from a donor aged 40 or over with multiple myeloma. The CDR3 runs from the conserved cysteine through the conserved F or W. D genes are given only for firm matches. Only part of the rows carry a size: once, few, many, or a class if the clone is expanded.

v_gene	j_gene	d_gene	abundance	CDR3aa	CDR3nt
TRBV5-1	TRBJ2-7	NA	many	CASSPVSESYEQYF	TGCGCCAGCAGCCCGGTGTCAGAATCCTACGAGCAGTACTTC
TRBV11-2	TRBJ2-3	NA	many	CASSLDGDFFDTQYF	TGTGCCAGCAGCTTAGACGGGGACTTTTTTGATACGCAGTATTTT
TRBV12-3/TRBV12-4	TRBJ1-6	TRBD1	many	CASSVGTGGNSPLHF	TGTGCCAGCAGTGTCGGGACAGGGGGTAATTCACCCCTCCACTTT
TRBV20-1	TRBJ2-1	TRBD2	NA	CSATGTSGFIYNEQFF	TGCAGTGCTACCGGGACTAGCGGGTTCATATACAATGAGCAGTTCTTC
TRBV7-2	TRBJ2-1	NA	many	CASSQSGVLSYNEQFF	TGTGCCAGCAGCCAGTCGGGGGTCCTCTCCTACAATGAGCAGTTCTTC
TRBV28	TRBJ1-5	NA	NA	CANSKPGQSNQPQHF	TGTGCCAACAGTAAACCCGGACAAAGCAATCAGCCCCAGCATTTT
TRBV28	TRBJ2-1	TRBD1	many	CASSLSQDRVYNEQFF	TGTGCCAGCAGTTTAAGCCAGGACAGGGTCTACAATGAGCAGTTCTTC
TRBV19	TRBJ1-5	NA	many	CASSMTGGEPQHF	TGTGCCAGTAGCATGACCGGGGGAGAGCCCCAGCATTTT
TRBV20-1	TRBJ2-7	TRBD1	NA	CSVLRKGTGGYEQYF	TGCAGTGTCCTAAGGAAAGGGACAGGGGGCTACGAGCAGTACTTC
TRBV5-1	TRBJ1-5	NA	many	CASSLAGARPQHF	TGCGCCAGCAGCTTGGCAGGGGCCAGGCCCCAGCATTTT
TRBV11-2	TRBJ2-7	TRBD1	NA	CASSSRDRGYYEQYF	TGTGCCAGCAGCTCCCGGGACAGGGGATACTACGAGCAGTACTTC
TRBV11-2	TRBJ1-1	NA	many	CASSLLGLEAFF	TGTGCCAGCAGCTTACTAGGGCTTGAAGCTTTCTTT
TRBV13	TRBJ2-1	NA	medium-sized	CARNEQFF	TGTGCCCGCAATGAGCAGTTCTTC
TRBV5-1	TRBJ1-5	NA	many	CASSPGTKDQPQHF	TGCGCCAGCAGCCCCGGGACAAAGGATCAGCCCCAGCATTTT
TRBV28	TRBJ2-7	NA	many	CASSTTGRSTYEQYF	TGTGCCAGCAGCACAACAGGGCGCTCCACCTACGAGCAGTACTTC
TRBV20-1	TRBJ2-7	TRBD2	many	CSARLAGESYEQYF	TGCAGTGCTAGACTAGCGGGAGAAAGCTACGAGCAGTACTTC
TRBV7-9	TRBJ1-1	NA	many	CASSPGQTASTEAFF	TGTGCCAGCAGCCCCGGACAGACCGCGAGCACTGAAGCTTTCTTT
TRBV5-1	TRBJ2-1	TRBD1	many	CASSRDRGNNEQFF	TGCGCCAGCAGCCGAGACAGGGGTAACAATGAGCAGTTCTTC
TRBV20-1	TRBJ2-7	TRBD1	many	CSAKQGNYEQYF	TGCAGTGCTAAACAGGGGAATTACGAGCAGTACTTC
TRBV10-3	TRBJ2-7	TRBD1	NA	CAVSDRVDYEQCF	TGTGCCGTCTCCGACAGGGTCGACTACGAGCAGTGCTTC
TRBV18	TRBJ2-1	NA	NA	CASSLTDSYNEQFF	TGTGCCAGCTCACTCACGGACAGCTACAATGAGCAGTTCTTT
TRBV28	TRBJ2-4	NA	many	CASSLRNIQYF	TGTGCCAGCAGTTTAAGAAACATTCAGTACTTC
TRBV14	TRBJ2-2	NA	many	CASSQVYTGELFF	TGTGCCAGCAGCCAAGTTTACACCGGGGAGCTGTTTTTT
TRBV2	TRBJ2-1	TRBD2	many	CASSSRAGGYNEQFF	TGTGCCAGCAGTTCGCGGGCGGGGGGCTACAATGAGCAGTTCTTC
TRBV5-6	TRBJ2-1	TRBD2	many	CASRGGYNEQFF	TGTGCCAGCCGCGGGGGGTACAATGAGCAGTTCTTC
TRBV6-5	TRBJ2-1	NA	NA	CASISSGSEQFF	TGTGCCAGCATTTCCAGCGGGTCTGAGCAGTTCTTC
TRBV7-2	TRBJ2-3	NA	many	CASSLVVGPDTQYF	TGTGCCAGCAGCTTAGTTGTCGGGCCAGATACGCAGTATTTT
TRBV29-1	TRBJ1-4	NA	many	CSVAVVEKLFF	TGCAGCGTTGCGGTCGTGGAAAAACTGTTTTTT
TRBV6-2/TRBV6-3	TRBJ2-1	TRBD2	medium-sized	CASRLAGADYNEQFF	TGTGCCAGCAGATTAGCGGGTGCCGACTACAATGAGCAGTTCTTC
TRBV29-1	TRBJ2-5	TRBD2	many	CSVEVRAGVRTQYF	TGCAGCGTTGAAGTGAGGGCGGGAGTCCGGACCCAGTACTTC
TRBV6-2/TRBV6-3	TRBJ2-3	TRBD1	many	CASSYDRVRDTQYF	TGTGCCAGCAGTTACGACAGGGTGAGAGATACGCAGTATTTT
TRBV30	TRBJ2-4	NA	NA	CAWSVQAKNIQYF	TGTGCCTGGAGTGTACAAGCCAAAAACATTCAGTACTTC
TRBV29-1	TRBJ2-1	NA	NA	CSVGSAIVGGEQLF	TGCAGCGTGGGGTCGGCAATCGTAGGAGGTGAGCAGCTCTTC
TRBV5-4	TRBJ2-2	NA	medium-sized	CASSLAGHKTGELFF	TGTGCCAGCAGCTTGGCCGGACACAAAACCGGGGAGCTGTTTTTT
TRBV7-3	TRBJ2-5	NA	many	CASSLGPRETQYF	TGTGCCAGCAGCTTAGGACCAAGGGAGACCCAGTACTTC
TRBV4-3	TRBJ1-4	TRBD1	few	CASSQGTGGNEKLFF	TGCGCCAGCAGCCAAGGGACAGGGGGAAATGAAAAACTGTTTTTT
TRBV27	TRBJ1-1	NA	many	CASSLSPGANTEAFF	TGTGCCAGCAGTTTATCTCCAGGAGCGAACACTGAAGCTTTCTTT
TRBV7-8	TRBJ1-4	TRBD1	many	CASSHRGRDEKLFF	TGTGCCAGCAGCCATAGGGGGCGAGATGAAAAACTGTTTTTT
TRBV28	TRBJ2-6	NA	many	CASSPSPGYSGANVLTF	TGTGCCAGCAGCCCCAGCCCCGGGTACTCTGGGGCCAACGTCCTGACTTTC
TRBV20-1	TRBJ1-2	NA	many	CSVKSGKANYGYTF	TGCAGTGTTAAATCTGGCAAAGCTAACTATGGCTACACCTTC
TRBV7-3	TRBJ2-1	NA	NA	CASSLTRDSFNEQFF	TGTGCCAGCAGCCTAACTCGGGACTCCTTTAATGAGCAGTTCTTC
TRBV7-6	TRBJ2-2	NA	few	CASTPGGNTGELFF	TGTGCCAGCACCCCTGGGGGGAACACCGGGGAGCTGTTTTTT
TRBV25-1	TRBJ2-3	NA	many	CASSTDYSYTDTQYF	TGTGCCAGCAGTACCGACTACTCCTACACAGATACGCAGTATTTT